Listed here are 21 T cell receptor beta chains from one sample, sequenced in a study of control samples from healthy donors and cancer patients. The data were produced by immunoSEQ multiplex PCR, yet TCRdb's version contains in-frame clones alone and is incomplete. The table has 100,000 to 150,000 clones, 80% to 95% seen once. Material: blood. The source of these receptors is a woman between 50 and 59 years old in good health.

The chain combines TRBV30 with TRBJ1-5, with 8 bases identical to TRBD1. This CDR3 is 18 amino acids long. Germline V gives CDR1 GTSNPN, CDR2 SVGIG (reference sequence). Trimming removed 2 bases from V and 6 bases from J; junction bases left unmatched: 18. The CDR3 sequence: CAWSSAGTGITRAQPQHF. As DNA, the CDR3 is TGTGCCTGGAGTAGCGCCGGGACAGGCATAACTCGGGCTCAGCCCCAGCATTTT.

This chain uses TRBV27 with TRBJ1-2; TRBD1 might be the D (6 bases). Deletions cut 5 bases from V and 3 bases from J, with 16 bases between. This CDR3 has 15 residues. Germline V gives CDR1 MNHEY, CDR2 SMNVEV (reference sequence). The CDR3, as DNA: TGTGCCAGCAGTATTGCCCGGGACACGTACTATGGCTACACCTTC. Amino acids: CASSIARDTYYGYTF.

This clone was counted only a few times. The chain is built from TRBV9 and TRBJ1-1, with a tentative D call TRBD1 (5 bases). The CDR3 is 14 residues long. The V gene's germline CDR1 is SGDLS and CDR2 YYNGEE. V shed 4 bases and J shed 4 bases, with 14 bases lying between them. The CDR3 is CASSPRQQGTEAFF. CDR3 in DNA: TGTGCCAGCAGCCCCCGACAGCAAGGCACTGAAGCTTTCTTT. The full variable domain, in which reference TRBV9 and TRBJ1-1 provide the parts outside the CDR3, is DSGVTQTPKHLITATGQRVTLRCSPRSGDLSVYWYQQSLDQGLQFLIQYYNGEERAKGNILERFSAQQFPDLHSELNLSSLELGDSALYFCASSPRQQGTEAFFGQGTRLTVV.

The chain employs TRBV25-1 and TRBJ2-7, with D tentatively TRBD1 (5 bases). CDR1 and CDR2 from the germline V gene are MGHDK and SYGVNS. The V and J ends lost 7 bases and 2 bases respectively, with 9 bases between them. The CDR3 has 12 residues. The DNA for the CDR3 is TGTGCCAGCAAACGACAGCCCTACGAGCAGTACTTC. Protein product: CASKRQPYEQYF.

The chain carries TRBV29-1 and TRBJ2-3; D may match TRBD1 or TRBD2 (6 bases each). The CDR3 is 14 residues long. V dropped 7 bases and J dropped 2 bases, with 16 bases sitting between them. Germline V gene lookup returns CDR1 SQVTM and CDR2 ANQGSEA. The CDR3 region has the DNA TGCAGCGGCACCGGGGGCAAGGCCACAGATACGCAGTATTTT. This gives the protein CSGTGGKATDTQYF.

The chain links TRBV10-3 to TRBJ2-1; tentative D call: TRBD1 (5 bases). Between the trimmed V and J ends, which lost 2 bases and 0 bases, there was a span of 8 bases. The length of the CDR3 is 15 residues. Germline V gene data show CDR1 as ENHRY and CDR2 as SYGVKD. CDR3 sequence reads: CAISEDRNSYNEQFF. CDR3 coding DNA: TGTGCCATCAGTGAGGACAGAAACTCCTACAATGAGCAGTTCTTC.

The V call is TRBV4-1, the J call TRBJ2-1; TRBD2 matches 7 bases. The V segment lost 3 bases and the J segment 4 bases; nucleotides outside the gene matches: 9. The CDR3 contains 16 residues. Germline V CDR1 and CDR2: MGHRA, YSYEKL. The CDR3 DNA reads TGCGCCAGCAGCCAGATCGGGACTAAAATATACAATGAGCAGTTCTTC. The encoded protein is CASSQIGTKIYNEQFF.

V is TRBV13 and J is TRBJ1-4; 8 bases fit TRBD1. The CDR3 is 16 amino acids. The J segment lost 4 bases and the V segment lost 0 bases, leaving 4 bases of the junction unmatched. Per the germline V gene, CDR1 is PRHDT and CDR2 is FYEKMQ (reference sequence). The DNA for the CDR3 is TGTGCCAGCAGCTTAGGACAGGGGGGGCATAATGAAAAACTGTTTTTT. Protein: CASSLGQGGHNEKLFF.

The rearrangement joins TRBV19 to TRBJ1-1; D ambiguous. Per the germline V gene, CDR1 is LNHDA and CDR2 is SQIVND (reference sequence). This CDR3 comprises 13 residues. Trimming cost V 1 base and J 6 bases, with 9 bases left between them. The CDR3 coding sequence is TGTGCCAGTAGTATAGGGCGAAGCGCTGAAGCTTTCTTT. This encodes CASSIGRSAEAFF.

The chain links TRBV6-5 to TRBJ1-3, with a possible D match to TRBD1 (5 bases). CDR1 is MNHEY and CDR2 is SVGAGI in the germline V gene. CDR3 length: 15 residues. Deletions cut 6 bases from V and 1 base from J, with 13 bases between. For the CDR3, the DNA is TGTGCCAGCAGCTCCGGGGGTTATTCTGGAAACACCATATATTTT. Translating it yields CASSSGGYSGNTIYF.

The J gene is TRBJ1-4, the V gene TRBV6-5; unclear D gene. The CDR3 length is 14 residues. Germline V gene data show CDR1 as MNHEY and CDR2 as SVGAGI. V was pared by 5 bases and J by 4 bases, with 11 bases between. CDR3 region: CASSPRRDNEKLFF. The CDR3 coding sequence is TGTGCCAGCAGTCCCCGTAGGGATAATGAAAAACTGTTTTTT.

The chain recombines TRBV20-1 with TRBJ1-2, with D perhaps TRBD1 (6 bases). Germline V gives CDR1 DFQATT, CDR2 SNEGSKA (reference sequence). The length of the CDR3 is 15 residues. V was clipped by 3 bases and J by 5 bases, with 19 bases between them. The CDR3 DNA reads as TGCAGTGCTAGTACCTACGTGGAGGGGGAATATGGCTACACCTTC. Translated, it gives CSASTYVEGEYGYTF.

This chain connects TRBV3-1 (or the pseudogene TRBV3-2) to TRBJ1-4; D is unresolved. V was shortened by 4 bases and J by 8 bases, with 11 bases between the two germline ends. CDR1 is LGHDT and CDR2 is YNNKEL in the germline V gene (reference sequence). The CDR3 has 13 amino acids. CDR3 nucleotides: TGTGCCAGCAGCCGGGCCGGACGAGAAAAACTGTTTTTT. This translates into CASSRAGREKLFF.

The CDR3 DNA reads as TGTGCCAGCAGCCAAAAAGCGGGGGGTGCCTACGAGCAGTACTTC. Protein: CASSQKAGGAYEQYF. This chain uses TRBV3-1 (or the pseudogene TRBV3-2) with TRBJ2-7; 9 bases are a match to TRBD2. V was pared by 2 bases and J by 2 bases, with 4 bases of the junction left unmatched. Germline CDR1 reads LGHDT; CDR2 reads YNNKEL (reference sequence). CDR3 length equals 15 residues.

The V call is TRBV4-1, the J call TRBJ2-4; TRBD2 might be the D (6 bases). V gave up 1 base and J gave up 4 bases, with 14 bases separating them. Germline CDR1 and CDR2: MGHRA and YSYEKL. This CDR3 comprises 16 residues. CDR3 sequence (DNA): TGCGCCAGCAGCCAAGGTAGGGCGAGCGGGAAAAACATTCAGTACTTC. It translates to CASSQGRASGKNIQYF.

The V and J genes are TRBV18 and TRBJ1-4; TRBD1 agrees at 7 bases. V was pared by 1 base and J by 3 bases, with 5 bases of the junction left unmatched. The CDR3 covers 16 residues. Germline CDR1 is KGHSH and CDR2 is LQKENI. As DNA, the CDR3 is TGTGCCAGCTCACCACAACAGGGGTCGGCTAATGAAAAACTGTTTTTT. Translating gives CASSPQQGSANEKLFF.

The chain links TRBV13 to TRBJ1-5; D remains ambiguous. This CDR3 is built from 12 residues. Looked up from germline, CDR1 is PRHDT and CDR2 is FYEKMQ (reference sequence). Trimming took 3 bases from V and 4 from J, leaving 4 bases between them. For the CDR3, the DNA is TGTGCCAGCAGCTTCACTAATCAGCCCCAGCATTTT. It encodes CASSFTNQPQHF.

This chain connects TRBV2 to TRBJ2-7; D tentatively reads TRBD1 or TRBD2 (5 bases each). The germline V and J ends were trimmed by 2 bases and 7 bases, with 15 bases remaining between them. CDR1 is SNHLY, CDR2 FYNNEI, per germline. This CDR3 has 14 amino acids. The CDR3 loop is CASSERRQGMEQYF. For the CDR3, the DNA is TGTGCCAGCAGTGAAAGGAGGCAGGGAATGGAGCAGTACTTC.

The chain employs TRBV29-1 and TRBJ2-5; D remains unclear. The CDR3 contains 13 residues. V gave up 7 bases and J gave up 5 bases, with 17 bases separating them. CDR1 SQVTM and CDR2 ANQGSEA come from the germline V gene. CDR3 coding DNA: TGCAGCGCCCGGGTTCGGATCGCGGAGACCCAGTACTTC. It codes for CSARVRIAETQYF.

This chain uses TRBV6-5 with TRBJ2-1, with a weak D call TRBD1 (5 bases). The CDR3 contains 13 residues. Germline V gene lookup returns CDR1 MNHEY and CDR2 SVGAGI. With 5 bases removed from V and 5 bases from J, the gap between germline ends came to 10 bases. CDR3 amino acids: CASSHDRDNEQFF. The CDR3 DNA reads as TGTGCCAGCAGTCACGACAGAGACAATGAGCAGTTCTTC.

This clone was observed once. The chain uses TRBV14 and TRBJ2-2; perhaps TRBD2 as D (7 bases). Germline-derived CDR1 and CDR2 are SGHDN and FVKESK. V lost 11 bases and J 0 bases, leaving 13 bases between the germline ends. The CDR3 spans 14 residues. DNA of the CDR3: TGTGCCTGGGGGGGCGGCCCGAACACCGGGGAGCTGTTTTTT. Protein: CAWGGGPNTGELFF. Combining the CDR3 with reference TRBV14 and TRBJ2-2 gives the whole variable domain EAGVTQFPSHSVIEKGQTVTLRCDPISGHDNLYWYRRVMGKEIKFLLHFVKESKQDESGMPNNRFLAERTGGTYSTLKVQPAELEDSGVYFCAWGGGPNTGELFFGEGSRLTVL.